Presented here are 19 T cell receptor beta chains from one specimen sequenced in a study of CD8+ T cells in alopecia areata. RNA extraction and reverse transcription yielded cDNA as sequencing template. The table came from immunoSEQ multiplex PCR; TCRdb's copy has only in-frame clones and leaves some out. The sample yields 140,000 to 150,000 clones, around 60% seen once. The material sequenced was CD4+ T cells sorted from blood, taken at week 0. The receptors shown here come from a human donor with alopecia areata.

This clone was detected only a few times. The CDR3 DNA sequence: TGTGCCAGCAGCTTAATGAGCACCGCCATAAACTATGGCTACACCTTC. Its translation is CASSLMSTAINYGYTF. The genes are TRBV7-9 and TRBJ1-2; D gene uncertain. The germline V and J ends were trimmed by 2 bases and 2 bases, with 15 bases remaining between them. This CDR3 comprises 16 residues. Germline V CDR1 and CDR2: SEHNR, FQNEAQ (reference sequence).

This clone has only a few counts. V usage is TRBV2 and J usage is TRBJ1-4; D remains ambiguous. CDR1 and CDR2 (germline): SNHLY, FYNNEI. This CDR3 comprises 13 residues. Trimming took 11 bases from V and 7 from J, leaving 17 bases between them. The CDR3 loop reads CALAGQEGEKLFF. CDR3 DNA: TGTGCCCTTGCGGGCCAGGAGGGTGAAAAACTGTTTTTT.

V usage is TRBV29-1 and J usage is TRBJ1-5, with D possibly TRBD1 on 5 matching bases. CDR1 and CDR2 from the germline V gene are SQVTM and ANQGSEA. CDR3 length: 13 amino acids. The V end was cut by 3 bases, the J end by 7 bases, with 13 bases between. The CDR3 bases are TGCAGCGTTGAGGTGGATAGGGGCCAGCCCCAGCATTTT. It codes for CSVEVDRGQPQHF.

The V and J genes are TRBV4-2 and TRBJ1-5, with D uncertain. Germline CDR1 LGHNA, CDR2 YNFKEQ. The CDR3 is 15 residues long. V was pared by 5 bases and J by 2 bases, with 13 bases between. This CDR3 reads CASSNVGRGNQPQHF. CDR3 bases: TGTGCCAGCAGCAACGTAGGGAGGGGCAATCAGCCCCAGCATTTT.

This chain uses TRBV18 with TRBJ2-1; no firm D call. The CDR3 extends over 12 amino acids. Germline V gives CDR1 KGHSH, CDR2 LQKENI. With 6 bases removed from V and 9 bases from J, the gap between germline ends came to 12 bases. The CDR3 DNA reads TGTGCCAGCTCCGCCCCGGTTGGTGAGCAGTTCTTC. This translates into CASSAPVGEQFF.

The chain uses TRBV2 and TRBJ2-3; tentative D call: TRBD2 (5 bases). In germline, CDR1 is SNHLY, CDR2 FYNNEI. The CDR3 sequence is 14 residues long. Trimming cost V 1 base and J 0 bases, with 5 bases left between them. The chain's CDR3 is CASSEGTSTDTQYF. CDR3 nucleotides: TGTGCCAGCAGTGAAGGGACTAGCACAGATACGCAGTATTTT. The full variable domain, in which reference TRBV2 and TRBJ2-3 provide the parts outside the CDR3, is EPEVTQTPSHQVTQMGQEVILRCVPISNHLYFYWYRQILGQKVEFLVSFYNNEISEKSEIFDDQFSVERPDGSNFTLKIRSTKLEDSAMYFCASSEGTSTDTQYFGPGTRLTVL.

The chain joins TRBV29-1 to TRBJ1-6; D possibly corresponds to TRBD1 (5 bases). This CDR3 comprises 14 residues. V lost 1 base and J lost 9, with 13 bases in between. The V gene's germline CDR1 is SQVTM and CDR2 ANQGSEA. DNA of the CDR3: TGCAGCGTTGAAGGGGGCAGGGTTGGTTCACCCCTCCACTTT. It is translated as CSVEGGRVGSPLHF. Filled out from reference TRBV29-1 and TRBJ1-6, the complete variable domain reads SAVISQKPSRDICQRGTSLTIQCQVDSQVTMMFWYRQQPGQSLTLIATANQGSEATYESGFVIDKFPISRPNLTFSTLTVSNMSPEDSSIYLCSVEGGRVGSPLHFGNGTRLTVT.

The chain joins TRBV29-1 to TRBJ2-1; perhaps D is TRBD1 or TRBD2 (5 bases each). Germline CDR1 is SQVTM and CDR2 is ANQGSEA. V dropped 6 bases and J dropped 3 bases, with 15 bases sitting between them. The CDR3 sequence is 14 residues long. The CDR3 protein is CSVARDGNYNEQFF. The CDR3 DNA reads TGCAGCGTCGCGAGGGACGGCAACTACAATGAGCAGTTCTTC.

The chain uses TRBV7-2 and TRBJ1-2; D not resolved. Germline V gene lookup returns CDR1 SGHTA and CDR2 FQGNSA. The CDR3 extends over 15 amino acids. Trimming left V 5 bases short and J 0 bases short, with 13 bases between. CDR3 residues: CASSPRSGSNYGYTF. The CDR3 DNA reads TGTGCCAGCAGCCCGAGGTCCGGGTCTAACTATGGCTACACCTTC. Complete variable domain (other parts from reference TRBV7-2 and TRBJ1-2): GAGVSQSPSNKVTEKGKDVELRCDPISGHTALYWYRQSLGQGLEFLIYFQGNSAPDKSGLPSDRFSAERTGGSVSTLTIQRTQQEDSAVYLCASSPRSGSNYGYTFGSGTRLTVV.

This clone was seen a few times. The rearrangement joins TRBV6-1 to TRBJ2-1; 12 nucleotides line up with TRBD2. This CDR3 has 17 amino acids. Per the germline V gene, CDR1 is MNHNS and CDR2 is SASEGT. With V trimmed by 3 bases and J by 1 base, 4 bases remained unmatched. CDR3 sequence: CASSETSGGSSYNEQFF. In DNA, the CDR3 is TGTGCCAGCAGTGAGACTAGCGGGGGCTCTTCCTACAATGAGCAGTTCTTC.

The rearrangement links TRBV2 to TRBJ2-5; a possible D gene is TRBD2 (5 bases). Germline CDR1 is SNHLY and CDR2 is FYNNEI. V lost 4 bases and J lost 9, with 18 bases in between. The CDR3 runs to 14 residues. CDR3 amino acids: CASSGRAGRQAQYF. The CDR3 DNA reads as TGTGCCAGCAGTGGAAGGGCGGGCAGGCAGGCCCAGTACTTC.

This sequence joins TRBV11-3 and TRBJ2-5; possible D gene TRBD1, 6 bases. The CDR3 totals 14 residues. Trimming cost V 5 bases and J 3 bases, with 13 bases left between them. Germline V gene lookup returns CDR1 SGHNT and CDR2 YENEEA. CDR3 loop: CASSARTVEETQYF. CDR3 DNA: TGTGCCAGCAGCGCCCGGACAGTAGAAGAGACCCAGTACTTC.

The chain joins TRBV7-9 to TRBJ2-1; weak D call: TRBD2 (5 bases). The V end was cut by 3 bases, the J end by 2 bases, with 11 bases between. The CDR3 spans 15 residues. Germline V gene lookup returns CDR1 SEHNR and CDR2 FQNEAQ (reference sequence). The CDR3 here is CASSLTIGTYNEQFF. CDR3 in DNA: TGTGCCAGCAGCTTGACTATCGGGACCTACAATGAGCAGTTCTTC.

The CDR3 nucleotides read TGTGCCAGCAGTACAGGGGTGGTGGAGACCCAGTACTTC. Translation gives CASSTGVVETQYF. The J gene is TRBJ2-5, the V gene TRBV2; TRBD1 matches at 7 bases. With V trimmed by 5 bases and J by 5 bases, 5 bases remained unmatched. The CDR3 is made up of 13 amino acids. Germline values: CDR1 SNHLY, CDR2 FYNNEI.

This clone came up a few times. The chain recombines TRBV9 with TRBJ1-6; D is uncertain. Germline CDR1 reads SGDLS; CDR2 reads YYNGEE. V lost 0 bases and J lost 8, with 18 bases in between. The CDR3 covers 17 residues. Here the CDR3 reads CASSVGPPGNHDSPLHF. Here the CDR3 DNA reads TGTGCCAGCAGCGTAGGGCCTCCCGGCAACCATGATTCACCCCTCCACTTT.

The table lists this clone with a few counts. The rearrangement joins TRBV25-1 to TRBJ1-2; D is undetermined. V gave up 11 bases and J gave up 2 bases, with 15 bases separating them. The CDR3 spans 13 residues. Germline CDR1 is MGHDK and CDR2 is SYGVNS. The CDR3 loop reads CAARGSGNYGYTF. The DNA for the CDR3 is TGTGCCGCTAGAGGGTCGGGGAACTATGGCTACACCTTC.

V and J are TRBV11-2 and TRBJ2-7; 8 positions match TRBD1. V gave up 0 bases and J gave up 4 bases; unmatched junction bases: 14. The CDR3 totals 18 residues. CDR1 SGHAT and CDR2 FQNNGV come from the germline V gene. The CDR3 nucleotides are TGTGCCAGCAGCTTAGACCGGAGTTCCGGGACAGGCGGATACGAGCAGTACTTC. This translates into CASSLDRSSGTGGYEQYF.

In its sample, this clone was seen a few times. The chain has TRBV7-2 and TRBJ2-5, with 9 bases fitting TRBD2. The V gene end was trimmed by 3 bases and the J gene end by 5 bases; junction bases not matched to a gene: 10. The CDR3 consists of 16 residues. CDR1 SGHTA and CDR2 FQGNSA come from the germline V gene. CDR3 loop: CASSLNKGLAMETQYF. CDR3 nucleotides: TGTGCCAGCAGCTTGAATAAAGGACTAGCGATGGAGACCCAGTACTTC.

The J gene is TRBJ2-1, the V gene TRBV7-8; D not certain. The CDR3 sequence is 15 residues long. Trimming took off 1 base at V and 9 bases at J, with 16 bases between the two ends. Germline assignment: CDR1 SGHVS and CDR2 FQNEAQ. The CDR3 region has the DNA TGTGCCAGCAGCTTAGGGGCTTTCACGGGCGGTGAGCAGTTCTTC. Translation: CASSLGAFTGGEQFF.